This T cell receptor beta chain appears in the sequencing data of a study of T-cell reconstitution after alpha-beta-depleted transplantation in children. The TCRbeta library was prepared with unique molecular identifiers. One entry per CDR3 protein results from TCRdb running MiXCR on the PCR reads. The table includes approximately 510,000 distinct CDR3 sequences, around 20% detected once. V was cut by 3 bases and J by 5 bases, with 13 bases left in between. CDR3 size: 14 residues. Germline V lookup: CDR1 MGHRA, CDR2 YSYEKL. The chain has TRBV4-1 and TRBJ2-5; no reliable D call. Sequencing used PBMCs from the stem cell graft donor, obtained from the stem cell graft. The source is a human donor who donated a stem cell graft to a child with acute lymphoblastic leukemia. The CDR3 protein is CASSQRLSPETQYF. The CDR3 coding sequence is TGCGCCAGCAGCCAGAGACTCAGTCCCGAGACCCAGTACTTC.